The 2 T cell receptor beta chains below all came from one sample that was sequenced in a study of T cells in localized non-small cell lung cancer. The table came from immunoSEQ multiplex PCR; TCRdb's copy has only in-frame clones and leaves some out. The data hold thousands of clones, with approximately 35% observed a single time. This sample comprised lung tumor tissue, obtained before any cancer treatment. The receptors here all came from a female donor at least 60 years old with stage I lung adenocarcinoma.

This clone was picked up a small number of times. The chain combines TRBV28 with TRBJ2-4; tentatively, D is TRBD1 or TRBD2 (5 bases each). Germline V gives CDR1 MDHEN, CDR2 SYDVKM. This CDR3 has 16 amino acids. The V end was cut by 6 bases, the J end by 0 bases, with 15 bases between. The CDR3 DNA reads as TGTGCCAGCAGCCCCCCGGGGACCCTAGCCAAAAACATTCAGTACTTC. This codes for CASSPPGTLAKNIQYF.

In this sample, this clone is large. The chain employs TRBV15 and TRBJ1-1; TRBD1 aligns across 8 bases. Looked up from germline, CDR1 is LNHNV and CDR2 is YYDKDF (reference sequence). Germline trimming cut 0 bases from V and 0 bases from J; bases unmatched to any gene: 3. The CDR3 is 16 amino acids. Here the CDR3 DNA reads TGTGCCACCAGCAGAGAGAGGACAGGGATGAACACTGAAGCTTTCTTT. This gives the protein CATSRERTGMNTEAFF. Together with reference TRBV15 and TRBJ1-1, the CDR3 gives the full variable domain: DAMVIQNPRYQVTQFGKPVTLSCSQTLNHNVMYWYQQKSSQAPKLLFHYYDKDFNNEADTPDNFQSRRPNTSFCFLDIRSPGLGDTAMYLCATSRERTGMNTEAFFGQGTRLTVV.